The next 14 T cell receptor beta chains were all read from a single sample in a study of HIV-infected patients and healthy controls. Whole blood was used without fractionation, so all unsorted peripheral T cells were included. Alpha and beta constant-region primers primed reverse transcription of approximately 0.55 ug RNA. Separate chain-specific third strand synthesis with multiplexing indices produced the alpha and beta libraries. MiXCR, applied by TCRdb to the 5' RACE reads, yields one record per CDR3 protein. The sample yields approximately 25,000 distinct CDR3 sequences, about 8.7% seen once. Sequencing was done on a sample of blood. The receptors were gathered from an adult in good health.

There are a few counts of this clonotype. V gene TRBV28 combines with J gene TRBJ2-5; the match to TRBD1 covers 8 bases. Germline-derived CDR1 and CDR2 are MDHEN and SYDVKM. The CDR3 contains 13 residues. V dropped 7 bases and J dropped 5; count of bases not matched to a gene: 6. The DNA of the CDR3 is TGTGCCAGCATCGGCAGGGGGCTTGAGACCCAGTACTTC. The encoded protein is CASIGRGLETQYF.

This clonotype is medium-sized within its sample. The rearrangement uses TRBV12-3 or TRBV12-4 and TRBJ2-3; D is unclear. Trimming left V 3 bases short and J 2 bases short, with 3 bases between. There are 12 residues in the CDR3. CDR3 region: CASSLSTDTQYF. The CDR3 DNA is TGTGCCAGCAGTTTGTCCACAGATACGCAGTATTTT.

This clonotype occurred many times. The rearrangement joins TRBV20-1 to TRBJ1-5, with a weak D call TRBD1 (6 bases). Germline loops: CDR1 DFQATT, CDR2 SNEGSKA (reference sequence). Deletions cut 5 bases from V and 0 bases from J, with 14 bases between. The CDR3 has 15 amino acids. DNA of the CDR3: TGCAGTGCTCCGGGACATCAGTTTAGCAATCAGCCCCAGCATTTT. Translation gives CSAPGHQFSNQPQHF.

This clonotype was recorded many times. J is TRBJ1-5 and V is TRBV7-9; 12 bases are a match to TRBD1. Germline V gives CDR1 SEHNR, CDR2 FQNEAQ (reference sequence). This CDR3 has 21 residues. J was trimmed by 1 base and V by 2 bases; bases with no gene match: 15. The CDR3, as DNA: TGTGCCAGCAGCTTATCACTAGGAGCGGGACAGGGGGCGTCGAGCAATCAGCCCCAGCATTTT. Translating it yields CASSLSLGAGQGASSNQPQHF.

This clonotype was recorded many times. The rearrangement joins TRBV5-1 to TRBJ2-5, with unresolved D. The CDR3 runs to 16 residues. The ends were cut back, 0 bases at V and 1 base at J, with 13 bases in the middle. CDR1 and CDR2 from the germline V gene are SGHRS and YFSETQ. The CDR3 coding sequence is TGCGCCAGCAGCTTGGTTTATACAGCCTCCCAAGAGACCCAGTACTTC. Translating gives CASSLVYTASQETQYF.

This clonotype was detected many times. The V and J genes are TRBV6-6 and TRBJ1-5; 7 nucleotides match TRBD1. V lost 2 bases to trimming and J lost 6 bases; unmatched junction nucleotides: 16. In germline, CDR1 is MNHNY, CDR2 SVGAGI (reference sequence). The CDR3 length is 18 residues. The CDR3 sequence: CASSYTTGTVNFGQPQHF. Here the CDR3 DNA reads TGTGCCAGCAGTTACACCACCGGGACAGTGAACTTCGGTCAGCCCCAGCATTTT.

The chain joins TRBV7-9 to TRBJ1-1; weak D call: TRBD1 (5 bases). The germline CDR1 and CDR2 sequences are SEHNR and FQNEAQ (reference sequence). The CDR3 consists of 14 residues. The V end was cut by 2 bases, the J end by 4 bases, with 11 bases between. In DNA form, the CDR3 reads TGTGCCAGCAGCTTATCTCAGGGTGTCACTGAAGCTTTCTTT. Translating gives CASSLSQGVTEAFF.

This clonotype was counted many times. The chain combines TRBV12-3 or TRBV12-4 with TRBJ2-7; no clear D. Trimming stripped 1 base from V and 3 bases from J, with 7 bases between. The CDR3 consists of 13 residues. CDR3 nucleotide sequence: TGTGCCAGCAGTTTAGGTGGCAGCTACGAGCAGTACTTC. Amino acid sequence: CASSLGGSYEQYF.

On this clonotype itself: This may come from a read error, since a much larger clone is one base off. The chain employs TRBV15 and TRBJ2-3, with TRBD1 matching 8 bases. This CDR3 region has 14 residues. Trimming cost V 5 bases and J 7 bases; bases outside gene matches: 8. Germline CDR1 reads LNHNV; CDR2 reads YYDKDF (reference sequence). The CDR3 region has the DNA TGTGCCACCAGCGGCGGACAGGGTCCAAATACGCAGTATTTT. Its translation is CATSGGQGPNTQYF.

The CDR3 spells CASSELRAGQPQHF. The CDR3 coding sequence is TGTGCCAGCAGTGAACTGAGGGCCGGTCAGCCCCAGCATTTT. V and J are TRBV25-1 and TRBJ1-5, with unresolved D. The V and J ends lost 2 bases and 6 bases respectively, with 11 bases between them. CDR3 length: 14 amino acids. The germline V gene encodes CDR1 MGHDK and CDR2 SYGVNS.

There are many counts of this clonotype. At one boundary the junction diverges from the germline segment, which might be a read error. J is TRBJ2-3 and V is TRBV4-2, with 13 bases matching TRBD2. CDR1 is LGHNA, CDR2 YNFKEQ, per germline. CDR3 size: 19 residues. Here the CDR3 DNA reads TGTGCCAGTAGCCAGGAAACTAGCGGGGGGGCCCAGAGCACAGATACGCAGTATTTT. Translated: CASSQETSGGAQSTDTQYF.

The rearrangement joins TRBV28 to TRBJ1-6; 7 positions agree with TRBD1. The CDR3 is made up of 18 amino acids. Germline V gene data show CDR1 as MDHEN and CDR2 as SYDVKM. Trimming at V came to 3 bases and at J to 7 bases, leaving 15 bases not matched to a gene. CDR3 DNA: TGTGCCAGCAGTTTCCCGAGTAGGGGGCAAGAAAGGAATTCACCCCTCCACTTT. It is translated as CASSFPSRGQERNSPLHF.

This clonotype has a count of ten or more. The chain has TRBV10-3 and TRBJ2-2; 9 bases align to TRBD1. The V segment lost 2 bases and the J segment 7 bases; nucleotides outside the gene matches: 2. Germline assignment: CDR1 ENHRY and CDR2 SYGVKD. The CDR3 runs 14 residues. The CDR3 nucleotides read TGTGCCATCAGTGAGGGACAGGGGAGCGGGGAGCTGTTTTTT. Translated: CAISEGQGSGELFF.

J is TRBJ2-7 and V is TRBV3-1; D is unresolved. The CDR3 extends over 12 amino acids. Germline loops: CDR1 LGHDT, CDR2 YNNKEL (reference sequence). V gave up 4 bases and J gave up 4 bases, with 8 bases separating them. CDR3 region: CASSLTQYEQYF. The CDR3 region has the DNA TGTGCCAGCAGCCTCACCCAGTACGAGCAGTACTTC.